Described below is a single TCR beta chain sequence and its context. These data originate in a study of human T cells and chemical hapten exposure. Time point described: patch test 1, 2 weeks after DPC sensitization. Stated treatment: therapeutic diphenylcyclopropenone sensitization with weekly scalp DPC. A single record per CDR3 protein comes from TCRdb applying MiXCR to the RACE reads. The sample has roughly 200,000 distinct CDR3 sequences; around 24% are singletons. The V gene end was trimmed by 2 bases and the J gene end by 1 base; junction bases not matched to a gene: 4. The germline V gene encodes CDR1 MDHEN and CDR2 SYDVKM. The CDR3 extends over 15 amino acids.

The chain is built from TRBV28 and TRBJ2-5; 7 nucleotides line up with TRBD1. The TCR comes from a woman aged 45-59 years with alopecia areata. Some clones in this sample may be carry-over from other donors' samples. The sequencing used whole blood, collected in connection with sensitization to the hapten diphenylcyclopropenone (DPC). The CDR3 sequence: CASSLTGTAQETQYF. The CDR3 DNA reads TGTGCCAGCAGTTTAACGGGGACAGCCCAAGAGACCCAGTACTTC.